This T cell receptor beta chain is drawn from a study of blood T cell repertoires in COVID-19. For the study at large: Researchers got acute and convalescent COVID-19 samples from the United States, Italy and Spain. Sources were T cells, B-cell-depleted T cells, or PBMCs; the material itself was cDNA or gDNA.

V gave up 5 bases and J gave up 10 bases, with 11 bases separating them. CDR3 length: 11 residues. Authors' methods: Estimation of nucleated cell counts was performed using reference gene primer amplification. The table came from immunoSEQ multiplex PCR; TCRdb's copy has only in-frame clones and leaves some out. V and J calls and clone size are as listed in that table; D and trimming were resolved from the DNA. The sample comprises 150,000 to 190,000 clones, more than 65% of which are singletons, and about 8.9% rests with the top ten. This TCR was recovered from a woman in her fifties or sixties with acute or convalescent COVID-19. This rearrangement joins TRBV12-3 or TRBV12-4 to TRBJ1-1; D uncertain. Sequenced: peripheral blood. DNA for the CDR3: TGTGCCAGCAGTCTTGGACGGGGAGCTTTCTTT. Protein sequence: CASSLGRGAFF.